This T cell receptor (beta chain) was observed in a study of CD4 T cells in relation to SARS-CoV-2 and coronaviruses. Sequencing used immunoSEQ multiplex PCR; TCRdb keeps in-frame clones, though not all of them. This table holds under 20,000 clones, 65% to 75% found once. The V end was cut by 2 bases, the J end by 0 bases, with 7 bases between. The CDR3 consists of 14 residues. CDR1 is MNHNS, CDR2 SASEGT, per germline. For this clone: The antigen is undetermined.

Unexposed donor CD4+ T cells date from about 2011-2018, before the COVID-19 pandemic. The cells were cultured for over eight days before CD4+ T cells were isolated. The chain is built from TRBV6-1 and TRBJ1-2; unclear D gene. What was sequenced was CD4+ T cells from PBMCs, cultured in vitro. The clonotype comes from a human donor in good health. CDR3 sequence: CASSESSPNYGYTF. CDR3 nucleotides: TGTGCCAGCAGTGAATCGTCTCCTAACTATGGCTACACCTTC.